This is a list of T cell receptor beta chains from one sample in a study of cytomegalovirus exposure and HLA in healthy donors. Here immunoSEQ multiplex PCR was the method, and the copy in TCRdb shows in-frame clones only, minus some. Of approximately 260,000 clones in the sample, 84% were seen once. The sample comprised PBMCs. These receptors were collected from a woman in her 40s in good health and CMV-seropositive. Both conserved end residues are trimmed from each CDR3.

TRBJ2-1,TRBV7-2,ASSPYGDRAYNEQF
TRBJ2-5,TRBV2,ASSGGQPLKQY
TRBJ1-1,TRBV5-1,ASRNRTTNTEAF
TRBJ2-7,TRBV18,ASSPPADRREQY
TRBJ1-1,TRBV10-3,AISDRQAKAAF
TRBJ1-6,TRBV11-2,ASRPLTGYNSPLH
TRBJ2-1,TRBV28,ASSLDSGVGGNEQF
TRBJ1-1,TRBV14,ASSRGLLLSNTEAF
TRBJ2-2,TRBV2,ASRGGTVNTGELF
TRBJ1-6,TRBV7-2,ASTPGVTNSPLH
TRBJ2-7,TRBV5-4,ASSPGLGASHEQY
TRBJ2-3,TRBV5-1,ASSLQGIRNTDTQY
TRBJ2-7,TRBV11-3,ASSSPFVGAEQY
TRBJ2-2,TRBV28,ASRTQGPGELF
TRBJ2-3,TRBV27,ASSLSYSTDTQY
TRBJ2-5,TRBV28,ASSLWGESAGETQY
TRBJ1-1,TRBV30,AFNRAGDTEAF
TRBJ2-7,TRBV5-1,ASSLETGYEQY
TRBJ2-3,TRBV6-5,ASSYWAGVPPDTQY
TRBJ1-2,TRBV6-6,ASMGWQGYGYT
TRBJ2-1,TRBV11-3,ASSSRENNEQF
TRBJ2-3,TRBV11-2,ASSPGKDTQY
NA,TRBV27,ASSSGLTYEQY
TRBJ2-7,TRBV14,ATSRGSYYEQY
TRBJ1-1,TRBV28,ASSLGGLMNTEAF
TRBJ1-2,TRBV4-2,ASSQGLSDTELRGYT
TRBJ2-2,TRBV7-9,ASSLGGPTNTGELF
TRBJ2-1,TRBV6-4,ASSDSATSGSNEQF
TRBJ2-2,TRBV7-3,ASSSRNTGELF
TRBJ2-2,TRBV2,ASSGVSMNTGELF
TRBJ1-6,TRBV27,ASSHSAFEGQPNSPLH
TRBJ1-6,TRBV13,ASSGGTGGLNSPLH
TRBJ1-4,TRBV13,ASSTQGVFEKLF